The 28 T cell receptor beta chains below all came from one sample that was sequenced in a study of T cells after yellow fever vaccination. TCRdb recomputed calls from the 5' RACE reads with MiXCR, one row per CDR3 protein. Of around 40,000 distinct CDR3 sequences listed, roughly 7.1% were seen once; the top ten hold around 16%. Source: CD8+ T cells not binding an NS4B(214-222) dextramer, sorted from PBMCs, taken 45 days after the yellow fever booster vaccination. These receptors all stem from a man under 40 who received the YFV17D yellow fever vaccine.

In its sample, this clonotype was seen many times. J is TRBJ2-7 and V is TRBV6-2 or TRBV6-3; 7 bases fit TRBD2. Germline V CDR1 and CDR2: MNHEY, SVGEGT. The CDR3 is 17 residues long. Trimming at V came to 5 bases and at J to 2 bases, leaving 15 bases not matched to a gene. The CDR3 region has the DNA TGTGCCAGCAGTAGCCCTCTGACGGGAGGATCCCCCTACGAGCAGTACTTC. The encoded protein is CASSSPLTGGSPYEQYF.

This clonotype has at least ten counts. V and J are TRBV6-1 and TRBJ2-3; 13 nucleotides align to TRBD2. The V gene's germline CDR1 is MNHNS and CDR2 SASEGT. The CDR3 is 14 residues long. J gave up 6 bases and V 6 bases, and 3 bases lay outside the gene matches. The CDR3 protein is CASSGLAGVDTQYF. DNA of the CDR3: TGTGCCAGCAGCGGACTAGCGGGAGTGGATACGCAGTATTTT.

There are many counts of this clonotype. The genes are TRBV15 and TRBJ2-1, with D possibly called TRBD1 or TRBD2 (6 bases each). The germline gives CDR1 LNHNV, CDR2 YYDKDF (reference sequence). V lost 0 bases and J lost 7, with 10 bases in between. The CDR3 totals 14 residues. The CDR3 nucleotides are TGTGCCACCAGCAGAGATGGGGGGCAGAATGAGCAGTTCTTC. Its translation: CATSRDGGQNEQFF.

Many counts were recorded for this clonotype. This CDR3 reads CSARDGKSQLYGYTF. CDR3 bases: TGCAGTGCTAGAGATGGGAAGTCCCAGCTGTATGGCTACACCTTC. J is TRBJ1-2 and V is TRBV20-1, with D unresolved. Trimming removed 0 bases from V and 5 bases from J, with 16 bases in between. The V gene's germline CDR1 is DFQATT and CDR2 SNEGSKA (reference sequence). CDR3 size: 15 residues.

V usage is TRBV7-6 and J usage is TRBJ2-7; the D gene is possibly TRBD1 (7 bases). Germline V lookup: CDR1 SGHVS, CDR2 FNYEAQ. The CDR3 runs to 12 residues. V lost 6 bases, J lost 7 bases, and 13 bases lay in between. DNA of the CDR3: TGTGCCAGCAGTGGAGGGGGCGGGGAGCAGTACTTC. Translation gives CASSGGGGEQYF.

In this sample, this clonotype turned up many times. The rearrangement links TRBV12-3 or TRBV12-4 to TRBJ2-1; no firm D call. The CDR3 is 13 residues long. Trimming shortened V by 6 bases and J by 4 bases, and 10 bases separated the two germline ends. CDR3 in amino acids: CASSFTAYNEQFF. In DNA, the CDR3 is TGTGCCAGCAGCTTTACAGCTTACAATGAGCAGTTCTTC.

This clonotype was recorded many times. The CDR3 region has the DNA TGTGCCAGACAAGGGGAGTCCGGGGAGCTGTTTTTT. This translates into CARQGESGELFF. V gene TRBV12-3 or TRBV12-4 combines with J gene TRBJ2-2, with D perhaps matching TRBD1 or TRBD2 (5 bases each). The CDR3 consists of 12 residues. V dropped 9 bases and J dropped 6 bases, with 11 bases sitting between them.

This clonotype showed up many times. This rearrangement joins TRBV28 to TRBJ2-7; the D is unclear. The V gene's germline CDR1 is MDHEN and CDR2 SYDVKM. V was shortened by 4 bases and J by 0 bases, with 7 bases between the two germline ends. The CDR3 loop spans 13 amino acids. DNA for the CDR3: TGTGCCAGCAGTTCGGATTTCTCCTACGAGCAGTACTTC. Amino acid sequence: CASSSDFSYEQYF.

This clonotype was seen many times. The rearrangement joins TRBV12-5 to TRBJ2-7, with D possibly matching TRBD2 (7 bases). Germline V lookup: CDR1 LGHNT, CDR2 FRNRAP. The CDR3 is made up of 16 amino acids. V was trimmed by 8 bases and J by 0 bases, leaving 20 bases between them. CDR3 in amino acids: CASHIGLGGPSYEQYF. The CDR3 nucleotides are TGTGCTAGTCACATTGGACTAGGGGGACCCTCCTACGAGCAGTACTTC.

In its sample, this clonotype was seen many times. The chain recombines TRBV12-3 or TRBV12-4 with TRBJ1-2; 7 bases are shared with TRBD1. After removal of 1 base from V and 8 bases from J, the junction contained 7 bases not matched to a gene. The CDR3 runs to 14 residues. The CDR3 reads CASSLGQGGGGYTF. DNA for the CDR3: TGTGCCAGCAGTTTAGGACAGGGTGGTGGAGGCTACACCTTC.

At least ten counts were recorded for this clonotype. The CDR3, as DNA: TGTGCCAGCAGTTTGAATCGTTGGGAAAAACTGTTTTTT. Encoded protein: CASSLNRWEKLFF. This chain uses TRBV12-3 or TRBV12-4 with TRBJ1-4; D is ambiguous. V was trimmed by 3 bases and J by 8 bases, leaving 10 bases between them. This CDR3 is built from 13 residues.

The chain recombines TRBV6-5 with TRBJ2-1, with D tentatively TRBD1 (5 bases). Looked up from germline, CDR1 is MNHEY and CDR2 is SVGAGI. Trimming took 3 bases from V and 3 from J, leaving 12 bases between them. The CDR3 is made up of 15 amino acids. CDR3 sequence reads: CASSYRGQHYNEQFF. The CDR3 DNA follows: TGTGCCAGCAGTTATCGAGGACAACACTACAATGAGCAGTTCTTC.

This clonotype came up many times. The V gene is TRBV7-2, the J gene TRBJ2-7; D possibly matches TRBD1 or TRBD2 (5 bases each). This CDR3 is built from 16 residues. Germline V CDR1 and CDR2: SGHTA, FQGNSA. V lost 1 base and J lost 4, with 17 bases in between. CDR3 coding DNA: TGTGCCAGCAGCTTAGGCGCCTTTGGGGACCCGTACGAGCAGTACTTC. Protein: CASSLGAFGDPYEQYF.

This clonotype was counted at least ten times. The chain carries TRBV12-3 or TRBV12-4 and TRBJ1-5, with a possible D match to TRBD1 (5 bases). The V gene lost 3 bases and the J gene lost 7 bases, with 22 bases spanning the gap. This CDR3 spans 17 amino acids. The CDR3 protein is CASSLVPSAGQGQPQHF. DNA of the CDR3: TGTGCCAGCAGTTTGGTCCCGTCGGCAGGGCAGGGACAGCCCCAGCATTTT.

The V gene is TRBV12-3 or TRBV12-4, the J gene TRBJ1-1, with unresolved D. The V end lost 2 bases, the J end lost 5 bases, and 6 bases lay between the germline ends. This CDR3 has 12 amino acids. CDR3 amino acids: CASSLIGTEAFF. The CDR3 region has the DNA TGTGCCAGCAGTTTAATAGGGACTGAAGCTTTCTTT.

This clonotype was detected ten times or more. The rearrangement uses TRBV6-5 and TRBJ2-7, with D unresolved. This CDR3 contains 14 residues. Germline V lookup: CDR1 MNHEY, CDR2 SVGAGI. Trimming shortened V by 4 bases and J by 0 bases, and 10 bases separated the two germline ends. CDR3 coding DNA: TGTGCCAGCAGTTGGACGGGTAGCTCCTACGAGCAGTACTTC. Translating it yields CASSWTGSSYEQYF.

This clonotype was counted ten times or more. This sequence joins TRBV12-3 or TRBV12-4 and TRBJ2-1, with D perhaps matching TRBD2 (5 bases). There are 15 residues in the CDR3. V lost 3 bases to trimming and J lost 3 bases, with 12 bases between them. The CDR3 DNA is TGTGCCAGCAGTTTTTCTCCGGGATACTACAATGAGCAGTTCTTC. Its protein product is CASSFSPGYYNEQFF.

This clonotype occurred many times. The chain is built from TRBV6-2 or TRBV6-3 and TRBJ2-1, with a weak D call TRBD2 (5 bases). V lost 4 bases to trimming and J lost 9 bases, with 13 bases between them. CDR3 size: 13 residues. Germline V gene sequence: CDR1 MNHEY, CDR2 SVGEGT. The DNA of the CDR3 is TGTGCCAGCAGTTTGTTATCGGGGAGTGAGCAGTTCTTC. Translating gives CASSLLSGSEQFF.

This clonotype was observed many times. The chain has TRBV7-9 and TRBJ2-7; D ambiguous. The ends were cut back, 3 bases at V and 6 bases at J, with 9 bases in the middle. Germline values: CDR1 SEHNR, CDR2 FQNEAQ (reference sequence). The CDR3 loop spans 12 amino acids. The CDR3 sequence: CASSFSPTEQYF. CDR3 DNA sequence: TGTGCCAGCAGCTTCTCGCCGACCGAGCAGTACTTC.

This clonotype was counted at least ten times. The rearrangement joins TRBV6-5 to TRBJ2-4, with TRBD2 matching over 11 bases. CDR1 and CDR2 from the germline V gene are MNHEY and SVGAGI. After removal of 7 bases from V and 6 bases from J, the junction contained 8 bases not matched to a gene. CDR3 length equals 15 residues. The CDR3 loop is CASKTRLAGRNIQYF. CDR3 bases: TGTGCCAGCAAAACACGACTAGCGGGGCGAAACATTCAGTACTTC.

This clonotype was recorded many times. The CDR3 reads CSVVILGELFF. The DNA for the CDR3 is TGCAGCGTTGTAATCCTCGGGGAGCTGTTTTTT. The chain employs TRBV29-1 and TRBJ2-2; D gene ambiguous. The ends were cut back, 4 bases at V and 7 bases at J, with 7 bases in the middle. There are 11 residues in the CDR3. Germline assignment: CDR1 SQVTM and CDR2 ANQGSEA.

This clonotype was recorded many times. This chain joins TRBV6-2 or TRBV6-3 and TRBJ2-1; 7 bases align to TRBD1. V shed 6 bases, J shed 9 bases, and the junction held 2 bases outside the gene matches. The CDR3 runs to 11 residues. The germline V gene has CDR1 MNHEY and CDR2 SVGEGT. This chain's CDR3 is CASSGTAEQFF. The CDR3 region has the DNA TGTGCCAGCAGCGGGACAGCTGAGCAGTTCTTC.

Turning to this clonotype: Just one base apart from a much larger clone, this may be a read error. The V call is TRBV11-2, the J call TRBJ2-2; 8 bases map to TRBD1. CDR1 SGHAT and CDR2 FQNNGV come from the germline V gene. This CDR3 contains 16 residues. The CDR3 DNA reads TGTGTCAGCAGCTTCGGACAGGGTTCTAACATCGGGGAGCTGTTTTTT. It translates to CVSSFGQGSNIGELFF.

This clonotype showed up many times. This chain links TRBV20-1 with TRBJ2-7; D gene uncertain. CDR1 DFQATT and CDR2 SNEGSKA come from the germline V gene (reference sequence). The CDR3 runs 13 residues. Trimming took 3 bases from V and 6 from J, leaving 15 bases between them. Here the CDR3 reads CSARPESRAEQYF. In DNA form, the CDR3 reads TGCAGTGCTAGGCCAGAGAGTCGGGCCGAGCAGTACTTC.

Many counts were recorded for this clonotype. This chain links TRBV27 with TRBJ2-7; D perhaps matches TRBD2 (6 bases). The CDR3 runs 14 residues. Looked up from germline, CDR1 is MNHEY and CDR2 is SMNVEV (reference sequence). Trimming shortened V by 5 bases and J by 6 bases, and 17 bases separated the two germline ends. CDR3 in DNA: TGTGCCAGCAGTAGAGGCCTGATGGGACTCGAGCAGTACTTC. This encodes CASSRGLMGLEQYF.

This sequence joins TRBV23-1 and TRBJ2-5; possible D gene TRBD1, 6 bases. TRBV23-1 is recorded as an ORF, its role being uncertain. There are 16 residues in the CDR3. The V end lost 3 bases, the J end lost 3 bases, and 17 bases lay between the germline ends. The CDR3 DNA reads TGCGCCAGCAGTCACTGTGGGCTACAGGGAGAAGAGACCCAGTACTTC. As protein: CASSHCGLQGEETQYF.

Only one count was recorded for this clonotype. This may come from a read error, since a much larger clone is one base off. The rearrangement uses TRBV15 and TRBJ2-2, with D uncertain. CDR1 LNHNV and CDR2 YYDKDF come from the germline V gene (reference sequence). There are 17 residues in the CDR3. The CDR3 spells CTTSRSIVTANTGELFF. Written as DNA, the CDR3 is TGTACCACCAGCAGATCGATTGTGACCGCGAACACCGGGGAGCTGTTTTTT.

This clonotype has ten or more counts. The chain carries TRBV10-3 and TRBJ2-7, with D possibly matching TRBD2 (5 bases). Trimming cost V 4 bases and J 7 bases, with 20 bases left between them. The CDR3 consists of 15 residues. Per germline, CDR1 ENHRY and CDR2 SYGVKD. In DNA form, the CDR3 reads TGTGCCATCAGTGGGGGTACTAGTACAGTGGGGGAGCAGTACTTC. This encodes CAISGGTSTVGEQYF.